This T cell receptor beta chain emerged from a study of spatial heterogeneity in lung cancer. Overall study findings and caveats: Counts of expanded alpha and beta TCRs within tumors tracked the tumor nonsynonymous mutation count.

A unique molecular identifier was attached to every TCR cDNA molecule. TCRdb itself ran the 5' RACE reads through MiXCR, one entry per CDR3 protein. The sample carries about 7,000 distinct CDR3 sequences, approximately 14% recorded once. This sample's time point: sample taken at primary tumor resection. J gave up 4 bases and V 6 bases, and 11 bases lay outside the gene matches. Germline V gene data show CDR1 as DFQATT and CDR2 as SNEGSKA (reference sequence). The CDR3 is 15 amino acids. By proportion, this clonotype is medium-sized. Antigen unknown. This beta chain was picked up by a library intended for alpha chains and is off target, so its count carries little meaning.

This chain joins TRBV20-1 and TRBJ1-4, with 7 bases that match TRBD1. The source material was lung tumor tissue, sampled at surgery. The sequence was collected from a male donor with early-stage non-small cell lung cancer. The CDR3 region has the DNA TGCAGTGCAGAGCCGAGGGGGCGCCTTAATGAAAAACTGTTTTTT. It specifies CSAEPRGRLNEKLFF.